A selection of T cell receptor beta chains follows, all from one sample in a study of shared clonotypes between healthy human individuals. Assay used: immunoSEQ multiplex PCR; TCRdb lists only in-frame clones, some missing. Of about 1,800,000 clones in the sample, roughly 94% are singletons; the top ten hold under 1.5%. The sequencing input was naive CD8+ T cells sorted from blood. The receptor set was obtained from a man aged 18 to 35 in good health. CDR3s include the opening cysteine and the closing phenylalanine or tryptophan. Each record gives: CDR3 protein, CDR3 DNA, CDR3 length, V gene, D gene, clone size, J gene. A D gene is named only where the DNA matches it firmly. The size entry is marked missing in some rows and otherwise reads once, few, many or a size class.

CDR3: CASSQEDSWGTEAFF
DNA: TGCGCCAGCAGCCAGGAGGACTCCTGGGGCACTGAAGCTTTCTTT
length: 15
V: TRBV4-1
D: NA
size: NA
J: TRBJ1-1

CDR3: CAFRDEQFF
DNA: TGTGCCTTCCGGGATGAGCAGTTCTTC
length: 9
V: TRBV30
D: NA
size: NA
J: TRBJ2-1

CDR3: CASSLGPGRDEKLFF
DNA: TGTGCCAGCAGCTTAGGACCCGGACGGGATGAAAAACTGTTTTTT
length: 15
V: TRBV13
D: NA
size: NA
J: TRBJ1-4

CDR3: CASSQGPSGSVIGEQFF
DNA: TGCGCCAGCAGCCAAGGTCCTAGCGGGAGTGTCATCGGGGAGCAGTTCTTC
length: 17
V: TRBV4-3
D: TRBD2
size: NA
J: TRBJ2-1

CDR3: CASSLATAYEQYF
DNA: TGTGCCAGCAGCTTAGCCACGGCCTACGAGCAGTACTTC
length: 13
V: TRBV11-2
D: NA
size: NA
J: TRBJ2-7

CDR3: CASSSGGHKGYTF
DNA: TGTGCCAGCAGCTCAGGGGGACATAAGGGCTACACCTTC
length: 13
V: TRBV27
D: TRBD1
size: NA
J: TRBJ1-2

CDR3: CASSPPFFGVGGELFF
DNA: TGTGCCAGCTCACCACCGTTTTTTGGAGTGGGCGGGGAGCTGTTTTTT
length: 16
V: TRBV18
D: NA
size: NA
J: TRBJ2-2

CDR3: CASSWGGGGSPLHF
DNA: TGTGCCAGCAGTTGGGGAGGCGGGGGTTCACCCCTCCACTTT
length: 14
V: TRBV27
D: NA
size: NA
J: TRBJ1-6

CDR3: CATAPSGANVLTF
DNA: TGTGCCACTGCTCCCTCTGGGGCCAACGTCCTGACTTTC
length: 13
V: TRBV5-4
D: NA
size: NA
J: TRBJ2-6

CDR3: CASSLRTGENNEQFF
DNA: TGTGCCAGCAGTTTGAGGACAGGGGAAAACAATGAGCAGTTCTTC
length: 15
V: TRBV27
D: TRBD1
size: NA
J: TRBJ2-1

CDR3: CASSQDRTGGTEAFF
DNA: TGCGCCAGCAGCCAAGATAGGACAGGGGGCACTGAAGCTTTCTTT
length: 15
V: TRBV4-3
D: TRBD1
size: NA
J: TRBJ1-1

CDR3: CASSENNGGLNTEAFF
DNA: TGTGCCAGCAGTGAAAACAACGGGGGATTGAACACTGAAGCTTTCTTT
length: 16
V: TRBV2
D: NA
size: NA
J: TRBJ1-1

CDR3: CASSGLRTDTQYF
DNA: TGTGCCAGCAGTGGACTCAGGACAGATACGCAGTATTTT
length: 13
V: TRBV6-5
D: NA
size: once
J: TRBJ2-3

CDR3: CASSLRGANQPQHF
DNA: TGTGCCAGCAGTCTAAGGGGAGCAAATCAGCCCCAGCATTTT
length: 14
V: TRBV28
D: NA
size: NA
J: TRBJ1-5

CDR3: CASSYVGIGNTEAFF
DNA: TGTGCCAGCAGTTATGTGGGGATAGGAAACACTGAAGCTTTCTTT
length: 15
V: TRBV28
D: NA
size: NA
J: TRBJ1-1

CDR3: CASSYGAGASTDTQYF
DNA: TGTGCCAGCAGTTATGGAGCGGGGGCTAGCACAGATACGCAGTATTTT
length: 16
V: TRBV27
D: TRBD2
size: NA
J: TRBJ2-3

CDR3: CASSGITGYTGELFF
DNA: TGTGCCAGCAGTGGAATAACAGGGTACACCGGGGAGCTGTTTTTT
length: 15
V: TRBV2
D: NA
size: NA
J: TRBJ2-2

CDR3: CASETVTGELFF
DNA: TGTGCCAGCGAGACAGTCACCGGGGAGCTGTTTTTT
length: 12
V: TRBV6-6
D: NA
size: NA
J: TRBJ2-2

CDR3: CASSIRGVEAGELFF
DNA: TGTGCCAGCAGCATACGCGGGGTTGAGGCCGGGGAGCTGTTTTTT
length: 15
V: TRBV13
D: NA
size: NA
J: TRBJ2-2

CDR3: CSVEGEGHGTEAFF
DNA: TGCAGCGTTGAAGGAGAGGGACACGGCACTGAAGCTTTCTTT
length: 14
V: TRBV29-1
D: NA
size: NA
J: TRBJ1-1

CDR3: CASSLNRGPYSNQPQHF
DNA: TGTGCCAGCAGCTTAAACAGGGGCCCTTATAGCAATCAGCCCCAGCATTTT
length: 17
V: TRBV7-8
D: TRBD1
size: NA
J: TRBJ1-5

CDR3: CASSSPLLAGGYGTGELFF
DNA: TGTGCCAGCAGTTCCCCTTTGCTAGCGGGGGGTTATGGCACCGGGGAGCTGTTTTTT
length: 19
V: TRBV28
D: TRBD2
size: NA
J: TRBJ2-2

CDR3: CASSPLGTSGGETQYF
DNA: TGTGCCAGCAGTCCTCTTGGGACTAGCGGCGGGGAGACCCAGTACTTC
length: 16
V: TRBV27
D: TRBD2
size: NA
J: TRBJ2-5

CDR3: CASSLAELYNEQFF
DNA: TGTGCCAGCAGCTTAGCGGAACTTTACAATGAGCAGTTCTTC
length: 14
V: TRBV13
D: NA
size: NA
J: TRBJ2-1

CDR3: CASSAGQLNTEAFF
DNA: TGTGCCAGCAGCGCGGGACAGCTTAACACTGAAGCTTTCTTT
length: 14
V: TRBV9
D: TRBD1
size: NA
J: TRBJ1-1

CDR3: CASSQAGGSGNTIYF
DNA: TGCGCCAGCAGCCAAGCAGGGGGCAGTGGAAACACCATATATTTT
length: 15
V: TRBV4-1
D: TRBD1
size: once
J: TRBJ1-3

CDR3: CAWSVGLHRELFF
DNA: TGTGCCTGGAGTGTAGGGCTCCACCGGGAGCTGTTTTTT
length: 13
V: TRBV30
D: NA
size: NA
J: TRBJ2-2

CDR3: CASSEALQSSYEQYF
DNA: TGTGCCAGCAGTGAAGCCCTACAGAGCTCCTACGAGCAGTACTTC
length: 15
V: TRBV2
D: NA
size: NA
J: TRBJ2-7

CDR3: CASSMSLAGAAFF
DNA: TGTGCCAGTAGTATGTCGTTGGCAGGGGCTGCTTTCTTT
length: 13
V: TRBV19
D: NA
size: NA
J: TRBJ1-1

CDR3: CASSPRAGDLPNPYEQYF
DNA: TGTGCCAGCTCACCACGGGCAGGGGATCTACCCAACCCTTACGAGCAGTACTTC
length: 18
V: TRBV18
D: NA
size: NA
J: TRBJ2-7

CDR3: CSVEGQGTEAFF
DNA: TGCAGCGTTGAGGGACAGGGCACTGAAGCTTTCTTT
length: 12
V: TRBV29-1
D: TRBD1
size: NA
J: TRBJ1-1

CDR3: CASSYFQGSGYTF
DNA: TGTGCCAGCAGTTACTTCCAGGGGTCTGGCTACACCTTC
length: 13
V: TRBV6-5
D: NA
size: NA
J: TRBJ1-2

CDR3: CAWSEGSLAGGSETQYF
DNA: TGTGCCTGGAGTGAGGGTAGCCTAGCGGGGGGATCGGAGACCCAGTACTTC
length: 17
V: TRBV30
D: TRBD2
size: NA
J: TRBJ2-5

CDR3: CASSYSRGTGVYEQYF
DNA: TGTGCCAGCAGTTACTCTCGTGGGACAGGGGTCTACGAGCAGTACTTC
length: 16
V: TRBV6-5
D: TRBD1
size: NA
J: TRBJ2-7

CDR3: CASSYRFQGVHEQYF
DNA: TGCGCCAGCAGCTACCGATTCCAGGGGGTCCACGAGCAGTACTTC
length: 15
V: TRBV4-1
D: TRBD1
size: NA
J: TRBJ2-7

CDR3: CASSFLGAYEQYF
DNA: TGTGCCAGCAGTTTTTTAGGAGCCTACGAGCAGTACTTC
length: 13
V: TRBV27
D: NA
size: NA
J: TRBJ2-7

CDR3: CASSQEISYNEQFF
DNA: TGTGCCAGCAGCCAAGAAATAAGCTACAATGAGCAGTTCTTC
length: 14
V: TRBV4-2
D: NA
size: NA
J: TRBJ2-1

CDR3: CALNDRVYYEQYF
DNA: TGTGCTTTAAACGACAGGGTGTACTACGAGCAGTACTTC
length: 13
V: TRBV30
D: TRBD1
size: NA
J: TRBJ2-7

CDR3: CASQDSSGANVLTF
DNA: TGTGCCAGCCAAGACAGCTCTGGGGCCAACGTCCTGACTTTC
length: 14
V: TRBV5-4
D: NA
size: NA
J: TRBJ2-6

CDR3: CASGRTRGSYYGYTF
DNA: TGTGCCAGCGGCCGCACCAGGGGCAGCTACTATGGCTACACCTTC
length: 15
V: TRBV5-4
D: NA
size: NA
J: TRBJ1-2